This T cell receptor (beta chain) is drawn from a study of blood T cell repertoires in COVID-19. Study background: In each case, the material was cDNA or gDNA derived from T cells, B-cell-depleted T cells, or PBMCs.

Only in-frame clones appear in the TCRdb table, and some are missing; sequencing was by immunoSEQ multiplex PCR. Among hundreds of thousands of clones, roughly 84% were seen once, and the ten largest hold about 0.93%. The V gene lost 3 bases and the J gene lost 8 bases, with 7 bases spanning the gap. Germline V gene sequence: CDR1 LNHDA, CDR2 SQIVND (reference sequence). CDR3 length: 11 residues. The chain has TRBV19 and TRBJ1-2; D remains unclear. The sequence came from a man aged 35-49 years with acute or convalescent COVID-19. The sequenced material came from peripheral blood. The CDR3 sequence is CASSIAGGYTF. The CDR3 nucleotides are TGTGCCAGTAGTATTGCGGGAGGCTACACCTTC.